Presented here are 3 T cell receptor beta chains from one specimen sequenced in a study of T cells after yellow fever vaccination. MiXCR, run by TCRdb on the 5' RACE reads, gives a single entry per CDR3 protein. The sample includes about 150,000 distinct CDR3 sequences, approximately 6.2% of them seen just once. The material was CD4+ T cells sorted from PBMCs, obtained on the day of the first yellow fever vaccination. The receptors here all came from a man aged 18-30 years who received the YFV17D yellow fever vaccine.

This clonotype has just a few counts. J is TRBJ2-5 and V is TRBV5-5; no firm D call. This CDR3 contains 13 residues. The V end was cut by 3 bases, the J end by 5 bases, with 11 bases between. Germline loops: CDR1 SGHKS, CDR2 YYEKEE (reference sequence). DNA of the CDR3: TGTGCCAGCAGCTCCTCGACAAGGGAGACCCAGTACTTC. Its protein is CASSSSTRETQYF.

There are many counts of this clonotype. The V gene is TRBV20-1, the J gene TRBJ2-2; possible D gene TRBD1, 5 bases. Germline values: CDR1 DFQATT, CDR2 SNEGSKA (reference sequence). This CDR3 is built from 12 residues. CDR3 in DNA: TGCAGCCCCCGGACACAGGCCGGGGAGCTGTTTTTT. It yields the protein CSPRTQAGELFF.

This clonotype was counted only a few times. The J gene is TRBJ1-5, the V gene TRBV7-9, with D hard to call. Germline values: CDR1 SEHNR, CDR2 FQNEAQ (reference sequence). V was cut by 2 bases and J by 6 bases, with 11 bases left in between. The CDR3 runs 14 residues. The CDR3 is CASSLMGSGQPQHF. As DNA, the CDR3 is TGTGCCAGCAGCTTAATGGGGTCCGGTCAGCCCCAGCATTTT. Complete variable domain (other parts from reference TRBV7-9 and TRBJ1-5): DTGVSQNPRHKITKRGQNVTFRCDPISEHNRLYWYRQTLGQGPEFLTYFQNEAQLEKSRLLSDRFSAERPKGSFSTLEIQRTEQGDSAMYLCASSLMGSGQPQHFGDGTRLSIL.